The 21 T cell receptor beta chains listed next were all sequenced from one sample in a study of response to subunit inactivated influenza vaccine. TCRdb recomputed calls from the RT-PCR reads with MiXCR, one row per CDR3 protein. The profile covers 500,000 to 550,000 distinct CDR3 sequences, with about 7.6% appearing a single time and 10% to 15% taken by the ten largest. The sequenced sample was PBMCs from blood, obtained less than 30 months after vaccination. The receptors stem from a man aged 45-69 years who received an inactivated influenza vaccine.

The V and J genes are TRBV28 and TRBJ2-7; a weak D match, TRBD2 (6 bases). The CDR3 contains 15 residues. Germline lookup yields CDR1 MDHEN and CDR2 SYDVKM. V was pared by 2 bases and J by 0 bases, with 11 bases between. CDR3 amino acids: CASSLLYGSSYEQYF. CDR3 coding DNA: TGTGCCAGCAGTTTACTCTACGGGAGCTCCTACGAGCAGTACTTC.

This clonotype has more than one count but fewer than ten. The chain recombines TRBV19 with TRBJ1-5; tentative D call: TRBD1 (5 bases). V shed 3 bases and J shed 8 bases, with 11 bases lying between them. Germline values: CDR1 LNHDA, CDR2 SQIVND (reference sequence). The CDR3 runs 13 residues. CDR3 nucleotide sequence: TGTGCCAGTAGTATTTGGGGGATTAAGCCCCAGCATTTT. Translation: CASSIWGIKPQHF.

In this sample, this clonotype turned up many times. The J gene is TRBJ2-7, the V gene TRBV9, with D tentatively TRBD1 (6 bases). The germline CDR1 and CDR2 sequences are SGDLS and YYNGEE. The CDR3 is made up of 14 amino acids. V was pared by 0 bases and J by 6 bases, with 13 bases between. CDR3 DNA: TGTGCCAGCAGCGTAGGTCCCCTGACAGGCGAGCAGTACTTC. Translated: CASSVGPLTGEQYF.

This clonotype was seen ten or more times. This rearrangement joins TRBV24-1 to TRBJ2-3; D unresolved. The CDR3 has 15 amino acids. In germline, CDR1 is KGHDR, CDR2 SFDVKD. The V gene lost 3 bases and the J gene lost 7 bases, with 16 bases spanning the gap. CDR3 loop: CATSDTSRAGNTQYF. The CDR3 DNA reads TGTGCCACCAGTGATACTTCTAGGGCAGGTAATACGCAGTATTTT.

This clonotype was counted only a few times. The V and J genes are TRBV4-2 and TRBJ1-1; 11 positions agree with TRBD1. J was trimmed by 3 bases and V by 4 bases; bases with no gene match: 4. Germline V gene lookup returns CDR1 LGHNA and CDR2 YNFKEQ. There are 15 residues in the CDR3. Written as DNA, the CDR3 is TGTGCCAGCAGCCTTGGGACAGGGGGTTACACTGAAGCTTTCTTT. Translating gives CASSLGTGGYTEAFF.

Ten or more counts support this clonotype. The rearrangement joins TRBV6-1 to TRBJ2-3, with 13 bases matching TRBD2. The V gene end was trimmed by 5 bases and the J gene end by 7 bases; junction bases not matched to a gene: 6. The CDR3 totals 15 residues. Looked up from germline, CDR1 is MNHNS and CDR2 is SASEGT. The CDR3 here is CASSLTSGGRHTQYF. The CDR3 region has the DNA TGTGCCAGCAGTCTGACTAGCGGGGGGAGGCATACGCAGTATTTT.

This clonotype came up a few times. J is TRBJ1-2 and V is TRBV5-1; TRBD1 is a possible D gene (5 bases). This CDR3 is 15 amino acids long. V was trimmed by 2 bases and J by 1 base, leaving 12 bases between them. Germline CDR1 is SGHRS and CDR2 is YFSETQ. CDR3 nucleotide sequence: TGCGCCAGCAGCTTCGCCGAGGGGTTTAACTATGGCTACACCTTC. This codes for CASSFAEGFNYGYTF.

The CDR3 loop is CASSLTNKETQYF. CDR3 nucleotide sequence: TGTGCCAGCAGCTTAACGAACAAGGAGACCCAGTACTTC. The V call is TRBV7-3, the J call TRBJ2-5; D ambiguous. Germline CDR1 reads SGHTA; CDR2 reads FQGTGA. The CDR3 sequence is 13 residues long. V was cut by 0 bases and J by 5 bases, with 7 bases left in between.

Many counts were recorded for this clonotype. This rearrangement joins TRBV7-9 to TRBJ1-2, with D unclear. The CDR3 runs 16 residues. The V end lost 1 base, the J end lost 2 bases, and 14 bases lay between the germline ends. From germline, CDR1 is SEHNR and CDR2 FQNEAQ (reference sequence). The CDR3 here is CASSLEHWRGNYGYTF. The CDR3 DNA reads as TGTGCCAGCAGCTTAGAGCACTGGAGAGGGAACTATGGCTACACCTTC.

This clonotype was recorded many times. The V call is TRBV20-1, the J call TRBJ1-2; D is possibly TRBD1 (6 bases). Trimming pared 3 bases from V and 6 bases from J, leaving 8 bases between. Germline V CDR1 and CDR2: DFQATT, SNEGSKA (reference sequence). CDR3 length equals 11 residues. CDR3 residues: CSASYRDGYTF. CDR3 nucleotides: TGCAGTGCTAGTTACAGGGATGGCTACACCTTC.

The rearrangement uses TRBV29-1 and TRBJ2-7, with D possibly being TRBD1 (5 bases). The V and J ends lost 6 bases and 1 base respectively, with 13 bases between them. Germline-derived CDR1 and CDR2 are SQVTM and ANQGSEA. The CDR3 sequence is 13 residues long. CDR3 bases: TGCAGCGTGTTGGAAGGGGTTTCCTACGAGCAGTACTTC. It translates to CSVLEGVSYEQYF.

In this sample, this clonotype turned up many times. The V and J genes are TRBV4-1 and TRBJ2-3; TRBD1 matches at 8 bases. The CDR3 covers 14 residues. Germline V lookup: CDR1 MGHRA, CDR2 YSYEKL. Germline trimming cut 0 bases from V and 5 bases from J; bases unmatched to any gene: 1. The CDR3 nucleotides read TGCGCCAGCAGCCAAGACAGGGGGCAAGATACGCAGTATTTT. It codes for CASSQDRGQDTQYF.

The V call is TRBV5-1, the J call TRBJ2-6; TRBD1 is a possible D gene (6 bases). Trimming cost V 2 bases and J 2 bases, with 11 bases left between them. Looked up from germline, CDR1 is SGHRS and CDR2 is YFSETQ. The CDR3 consists of 16 residues. CDR3 in DNA: TGCGCCAGCAGCTTTACACAGGGTGCTGGGGCCAACGTCCTGACTTTC. Encoded protein: CASSFTQGAGANVLTF.

V gene TRBV11-3 combines with J gene TRBJ1-2, with TRBD1 matching over 10 bases. The CDR3 covers 13 residues. The germline CDR1 and CDR2 sequences are SGHNT and YENEEA. The ends lost 4 bases at V and 8 bases at J; junction bases unmatched: 4. The CDR3 nucleotides are TGTGCCAGCAGCTACGGACAGGGGGGAGGCTACACCTTC. Protein product: CASSYGQGGGYTF.

This clonotype appeared a single time. The chain uses TRBV20-1 and TRBJ2-3; D not resolved. This CDR3 has 13 amino acids. V lost 5 bases and J 4 bases, leaving 13 bases between the germline ends. CDR1 and CDR2 from the germline V gene are DFQATT and SNEGSKA (reference sequence). CDR3 residues: CSAFSPLADTQYF. DNA of the CDR3: TGCAGTGCTTTCTCCCCCCTCGCAGATACGCAGTATTTT.

This chain links TRBV4-2 with TRBJ1-3; a weak D match, TRBD1 (6 bases). Trimming stripped 0 bases from V and 0 bases from J, with 12 bases between. This CDR3 comprises 17 residues. Germline CDR1 is LGHNA and CDR2 is YNFKEQ. The CDR3 DNA reads TGTGCCAGCAGCCAAGATTCTCAGGGGATCTCTGGAAACACCATATATTTT. Translated: CASSQDSQGISGNTIYF.

This clonotype was counted only a few times. The V gene is TRBV7-6, the J gene TRBJ2-5; D might be TRBD2 (5 bases). The CDR3 has 19 residues. The germline CDR1 and CDR2 sequences are SGHVS and FNYEAQ. Trimming took off 1 base at V and 1 base at J, with 22 bases between the two ends. The CDR3 nucleotides are TGTGCCAGCAGCTTAGGGGCTTTAAGGATCCGGAGGACCCAAGAGACCCAGTACTTC. Translation gives CASSLGALRIRRTQETQYF.

This clonotype was recorded many times. V usage is TRBV7-2 and J usage is TRBJ2-3, with a tentative D call TRBD1 (6 bases). Between the trimmed V and J ends, which lost 3 bases and 0 bases, there was a span of 16 bases. The CDR3 runs to 17 residues. Germline CDR1 is SGHTA and CDR2 is FQGNSA. The CDR3 bases are TGTGCCAGCAGCTTCGGTGTAGCCGGACAGAGCACAGATACGCAGTATTTT. It yields the protein CASSFGVAGQSTDTQYF. Complete variable domain (other parts from reference TRBV7-2 and TRBJ2-3): GAGVSQSPSNKVTEKGKDVELRCDPISGHTALYWYRQSLGQGLEFLIYFQGNSAPDKSGLPSDRFSAERTGGSVSTLTIQRTQQEDSAVYLCASSFGVAGQSTDTQYFGPGTRLTVL.

This clonotype has only a few counts. The chain joins TRBV15 to TRBJ2-5; D uncertain. Trimming left V 0 bases short and J 5 bases short, with 7 bases between. This CDR3 has 13 residues. From germline, CDR1 is LNHNV and CDR2 YYDKDF (reference sequence). DNA for the CDR3: TGTGCCACCAGCAGAGATCCGAGGGAGACCCAGTACTTC. Protein product: CATSRDPRETQYF.

This clonotype was recorded at least ten times. The V call is TRBV3-1, the J call TRBJ1-1; a weak D match, TRBD1 (5 bases). This CDR3 comprises 15 residues. V was trimmed by 0 bases and J by 0 bases, leaving 8 bases between them. CDR1 is LGHDT and CDR2 is YNNKEL in the germline V gene (reference sequence). DNA of the CDR3: TGTGCCAGCAGCCAAGATATGACAGTGAACACTGAAGCTTTCTTT. Translated, it gives CASSQDMTVNTEAFF.

There are many counts of this clonotype. The chain recombines TRBV12-3 or TRBV12-4 with TRBJ2-2, with 10 positions matching TRBD1. V was clipped by 4 bases and J by 4 bases; unmatched bases: 6. The CDR3 has 16 amino acids. Written as DNA, the CDR3 is TGTGCCAGCAGTTCACCAGGGACAGGGGCCACCGGGGAGCTGTTTTTT. It translates to CASSSPGTGATGELFF.